The 18 T cell receptor beta chains in this list originate from one sample, sequenced in a study of CD8 T cells in ankylosing spondylitis. Via MiXCR, TCRdb re-called the 5' RACE reads, giving one row per CDR3 protein. The data hold about 42,000 distinct CDR3 sequences, with 4% observed a single time. The sequencing input was blood, either unsorted or a sorted T cell fraction (not recorded which). These receptors came from a female donor with ankylosing spondylitis or in good health (not recorded which).

In its sample, this clonotype was seen many times. J is TRBJ2-5 and V is TRBV9, with D possibly being TRBD1 (5 bases). CDR1 and CDR2 (germline): SGDLS, YYNGEE. The CDR3 runs 14 residues. Trimming took off 0 bases at V and 4 bases at J, with 10 bases between the two ends. Here the CDR3 reads CASSVDRGGETQYF. CDR3 sequence (DNA): TGTGCCAGCAGCGTAGATAGGGGTGGAGAGACCCAGTACTTC.

This clonotype appeared many times. This rearrangement joins TRBV9 to TRBJ2-4; D is unresolved. This CDR3 has 15 amino acids. Trimming left V 0 bases short and J 1 base short, with 8 bases between. The germline V gene has CDR1 SGDLS and CDR2 YYNGEE. The CDR3 spells CASSVVGVAKNIQYF. The CDR3 region has the DNA TGTGCCAGCAGCGTAGTTGGGGTGGCCAAAAACATTCAGTACTTC. Supplemented by reference TRBV9 and TRBJ2-4, the full variable domain reads DSGVTQTPKHLITATGQRVTLRCSPRSGDLSVYWYQQSLDQGLQFLIQYYNGEERAKGNILERFSAQQFPDLHSELNLSSLELGDSALYFCASSVVGVAKNIQYFGAGTRLSVL.

This clonotype occurred many times. The chain recombines TRBV9 with TRBJ1-1; TRBD1 aligns across 7 bases. The CDR3 consists of 17 residues. V shed 3 bases, J shed 0 bases, and the junction held 11 bases outside the gene matches. The germline CDR1 and CDR2 sequences are SGDLS and YYNGEE. The CDR3 reads CASSEEQGLYMNTEAFF. In nucleotides, the CDR3 is TGTGCCAGCAGCGAGGAACAGGGGTTATACATGAACACTGAAGCTTTCTTT.

This clonotype occurred many times. V usage is TRBV9 and J usage is TRBJ1-1; 10 nucleotides align to TRBD1. The V gene's germline CDR1 is SGDLS and CDR2 YYNGEE. This CDR3 is 15 amino acids long. V was clipped by 3 bases and J by 6 bases; unmatched bases: 8. CDR3 in amino acids: CASSAPGQGTPEAFF. The DNA of the CDR3 is TGTGCCAGCAGCGCTCCGGGACAGGGGACACCTGAAGCTTTCTTT. Looking up the rest from reference TRBV9 and TRBJ1-1 gives the full variable domain: DSGVTQTPKHLITATGQRVTLRCSPRSGDLSVYWYQQSLDQGLQFLIQYYNGEERAKGNILERFSAQQFPDLHSELNLSSLELGDSALYFCASSAPGQGTPEAFFGQGTRLTVV.

This clonotype showed up many times. J is TRBJ1-4 and V is TRBV9; no reliable D call. Germline lookup yields CDR1 SGDLS and CDR2 YYNGEE. This CDR3 spans 14 amino acids. V was cut by 0 bases and J by 5 bases, with 8 bases left in between. DNA of the CDR3: TGTGCCAGCAGCGTAGGCTCCGAGAATGAAAAACTGTTTTTT. Protein sequence: CASSVGSENEKLFF.

This clonotype was recorded a few times. This chain links TRBV9 with TRBJ2-5; TRBD2 matches at 9 bases. The CDR3 has 17 residues. V shed 4 bases and J 7 bases; nucleotides not matched to a gene: 17. CDR1 and CDR2 (germline): SGDLS, YYNGEE. The CDR3 protein is CASSPPVASGAERTQYF. Written as DNA, the CDR3 is TGTGCCAGCAGCCCCCCAGTGGCTAGCGGGGCCGAGAGGACCCAGTACTTC. Full variable domain (outside the CDR3, taken from reference TRBV9 and TRBJ2-5): DSGVTQTPKHLITATGQRVTLRCSPRSGDLSVYWYQQSLDQGLQFLIQYYNGEERAKGNILERFSAQQFPDLHSELNLSSLELGDSALYFCASSPPVASGAERTQYFGPGTRLLVL.

This clonotype ranks as medium-sized. The chain links TRBV24-1 to TRBJ1-3; D perhaps matches TRBD1 (6 bases). Trimming left V 4 bases short and J 4 bases short, with 16 bases between. Germline CDR1 is KGHDR and CDR2 is SFDVKD. This CDR3 has 16 residues. CDR3 DNA sequence: TGTGCCACCAGTGACCTGACCAGGGGCAGGGGAAACACCATATATTTT. Amino acids: CATSDLTRGRGNTIYF.

This clonotype came up many times. The chain recombines TRBV9 with TRBJ2-1; 8 positions match TRBD2. The CDR3 is made up of 15 amino acids. V shed 2 bases and J 0 bases; nucleotides not matched to a gene: 1. Germline CDR1 is SGDLS and CDR2 is YYNGEE. CDR3 coding DNA: TGTGCCAGCAGCGTTACTAGCGGCTCCTACAATGAGCAGTTCTTC. This codes for CASSVTSGSYNEQFF.

This clonotype showed up many times. DNA of the CDR3: TGTGCCAGCAGCGCTACATCCCTAACCTACGAGCAGTACTTC. Translating gives CASSATSLTYEQYF. The chain joins TRBV9 to TRBJ2-7, with unresolved D. V was shortened by 3 bases and J by 2 bases, with 12 bases between the two germline ends. The germline gives CDR1 SGDLS, CDR2 YYNGEE. This CDR3 region has 14 residues.

This clonotype occurred a few times. The CDR3 DNA follows: TGTGCCAGCAGCCCCCGCCTTCTGGCGGGGGGGGCCGAGGAGACCCAGTACTTC. Residues: CASSPRLLAGGAEETQYF. V gene TRBV9 combines with J gene TRBJ2-5, with 9 positions matching TRBD2. The trim removed 4 bases at V and 5 bases at J, leaving 18 bases unmatched. The germline gives CDR1 SGDLS, CDR2 YYNGEE. The CDR3 runs to 18 residues.

This clonotype appeared many times. This chain links TRBV9 with TRBJ2-5; the D gene is possibly TRBD1 (6 bases). The CDR3 extends over 15 amino acids. Germline V CDR1 and CDR2: SGDLS, YYNGEE. V was pared by 3 bases and J by 5 bases, with 17 bases between. CDR3 sequence: CASSGGLARSETQYF. The CDR3, as DNA: TGTGCCAGCAGCGGGGGGCTGGCTCGGTCGGAGACCCAGTACTTC.

This clonotype was seen ten or more times. The chain combines TRBV9 with TRBJ1-2; possible D gene TRBD1, 5 bases. Trimming removed 0 bases from V and 10 bases from J, with 16 bases in between. CDR3 size: 14 residues. Germline loops: CDR1 SGDLS, CDR2 YYNGEE. CDR3 in DNA: TGTGCCAGCAGCGTAGACCTCCGGGGGACCGACTACACCTTC. It codes for CASSVDLRGTDYTF.

By proportion, this clonotype is medium-sized. This chain uses TRBV9 with TRBJ2-5, with 11 bases identical to TRBD2. Germline CDR1 SGDLS, CDR2 YYNGEE. The CDR3 contains 17 residues. V was clipped by 0 bases and J by 2 bases; unmatched bases: 6. As DNA, the CDR3 is TGTGCCAGCAGCGTAGATCCTAGCGGGGGGAAACAAGAGACCCAGTACTTC. Protein sequence: CASSVDPSGGKQETQYF.

This clonotype was observed many times. The chain links TRBV9 to TRBJ1-3; D unresolved. Trimming cost V 4 bases and J 0 bases, with 14 bases left between them. The CDR3 is 16 residues long. Germline assignment: CDR1 SGDLS and CDR2 YYNGEE. CDR3 sequence (DNA): TGTGCCAGCAGCTCCTCCGGGCGGAACTCTGGAAACACCATATATTTT. This codes for CASSSSGRNSGNTIYF. The entire variable domain, with the rest obtained from reference TRBV9 and TRBJ1-3, is as follows: DSGVTQTPKHLITATGQRVTLRCSPRSGDLSVYWYQQSLDQGLQFLIQYYNGEERAKGNILERFSAQQFPDLHSELNLSSLELGDSALYFCASSSSGRNSGNTIYFGEGSWLTVV.

This clonotype was seen ten or more times. V usage is TRBV9 and J usage is TRBJ1-5, with a weak D call TRBD1 (5 bases). Trimming pared 0 bases from V and 11 bases from J, leaving 15 bases between. The V gene's germline CDR1 is SGDLS and CDR2 YYNGEE. The CDR3 loop spans 14 amino acids. CDR3 nucleotide sequence: TGTGCCAGCAGCGTAGACGGCTCATGGGGGTCCCAGCATTTT. Protein product: CASSVDGSWGSQHF.

This clonotype came up many times. J is TRBJ2-3 and V is TRBV9; TRBD1 agrees at 7 bases. CDR1 and CDR2 from the germline V gene are SGDLS and YYNGEE. This CDR3 is 15 amino acids long. V dropped 0 bases and J dropped 4; count of bases not matched to a gene: 5. Here the CDR3 reads CASSVETGWADTQYF. The CDR3 DNA reads as TGTGCCAGCAGCGTAGAGACAGGGTGGGCAGATACGCAGTATTTT.

This clonotype occurred many times. V and J are TRBV9 and TRBJ1-1, with 8 bases matching TRBD1. Germline V lookup: CDR1 SGDLS, CDR2 YYNGEE. The CDR3 contains 15 residues. J was trimmed by 0 bases and V by 3 bases; bases with no gene match: 4. The CDR3 protein is CASSAWTGLNTEAFF. CDR3 sequence (DNA): TGTGCCAGCAGCGCCTGGACAGGGTTGAACACTGAAGCTTTCTTT.

This clonotype was counted at least ten times. This chain joins TRBV9 and TRBJ1-5; 11 bases agree with TRBD1. The junction had 3 bases not matched to a gene; V was cut back by 2 bases and J by 5 bases. Germline V gene sequence: CDR1 SGDLS, CDR2 YYNGEE. The CDR3 is 15 amino acids. The CDR3 here is CASSVGQGAHQPQHF. CDR3 bases: TGTGCCAGCAGCGTCGGACAGGGGGCCCATCAGCCCCAGCATTTT. Filled out from reference TRBV9 and TRBJ1-5, the complete variable domain reads DSGVTQTPKHLITATGQRVTLRCSPRSGDLSVYWYQQSLDQGLQFLIQYYNGEERAKGNILERFSAQQFPDLHSELNLSSLELGDSALYFCASSVGQGAHQPQHFGDGTRLSIL.